The 20 T cell receptor beta chains below come from one sample, sequenced in a study of blood T cell repertoires in COVID-19. Sequenced by immunoSEQ multiplex PCR; TCRdb stores in-frame clones only, minus some. Here the sample spans roughly 240,000 clones, 75% to 85% being singletons. Sequencing input: PBMCs or T cells enriched from blood (not recorded which). These receptors originate from a woman in her forties or fifties with acute COVID-19.

V usage is TRBV6-5 and J usage is TRBJ1-1; TRBD1 matches at 7 bases. V was pared by 7 bases and J by 1 base, with 3 bases of the junction left unmatched. The CDR3 length is 13 residues. Germline V lookup: CDR1 MNHEY, CDR2 SVGAGI. CDR3 sequence (DNA): TGTGCCAGCACAAGGACAGGGAACACTGAAGCTTTCTTT. This gives the protein CASTRTGNTEAFF.

V usage is TRBV20-1 and J usage is TRBJ2-3; TRBD2 matches at 9 bases. With 3 bases clipped from V and 6 bases from J, the junction kept 10 bases outside the gene matches. The CDR3 covers 15 residues. CDR1 and CDR2 (germline): DFQATT, SNEGSKA (reference sequence). This chain's CDR3 is CSASSSGAVLDTQYF. The DNA for the CDR3 is TGCAGTGCTAGTTCTAGCGGGGCTGTTTTGGATACGCAGTATTTT.

The gene calls are TRBV15 and TRBJ2-7, with 7 bases matching TRBD1. CDR1 is LNHNV and CDR2 is YYDKDF in the germline V gene (reference sequence). Losses at the gene ends were 1 base for V and 0 bases for J; bases not matched to a gene: 6. The CDR3 covers 16 residues. The chain's CDR3 is CATSRGGGASSYEQYF. The CDR3 DNA is TGTGCCACCAGCAGAGGAGGGGGCGCGAGCTCCTACGAGCAGTACTTC.

For this clone: This sample includes further DNA sequences coding for the same CDR3. The chain is built from TRBV7-3 and TRBJ2-7; D is perhaps TRBD1 (5 bases). CDR3 length: 13 residues. Germline loops: CDR1 SGHTA, CDR2 FQGTGA. Deletions cut 2 bases from V and 3 bases from J, with 8 bases between. This CDR3 is CASSLGASYEQYF. The CDR3 DNA sequence: TGTGCCAGCAGCTTAGGGGCTAGCTACGAGCAGTACTTC.

The rearrangement links TRBV5-1 to TRBJ2-2, with D tentatively TRBD1 (5 bases). Looked up from germline, CDR1 is SGHRS and CDR2 is YFSETQ. V lost 2 bases and J 1 base, leaving 9 bases between the germline ends. The CDR3 contains 15 residues. CDR3 sequence: CASSFKTGNTGELFF. The CDR3 region has the DNA TGCGCCAGCAGCTTCAAAACAGGGAACACCGGGGAGCTGTTTTTT.

V gene TRBV19 combines with J gene TRBJ1-4, with 7 bases identical to TRBD1. The V segment lost 10 bases and the J segment 8 bases; nucleotides outside the gene matches: 7. Germline CDR1 is LNHDA and CDR2 is SQIVND (reference sequence). The CDR3 runs to 12 residues. The CDR3 DNA reads TGTGCCACCAACAGGGGTGGCGAAAAACTGTTTTTT. Its translation is CATNRGGEKLFF.

This clone was seen a handful of times. The V and J genes are TRBV19 and TRBJ2-7, with 7 bases identical to TRBD1. Germline V gene sequence: CDR1 LNHDA, CDR2 SQIVND (reference sequence). J was trimmed by 3 bases and V by 4 bases; bases with no gene match: 3. This CDR3 spans 13 amino acids. CDR3 nucleotide sequence: TGTGCCAGTAGTACGTACAGGGGCTACGAGCAGTACTTC. This codes for CASSTYRGYEQYF.

The gene calls are TRBV7-8 and TRBJ2-7; 12 nucleotides line up with TRBD2. Germline lookup yields CDR1 SGHVS and CDR2 FQNEAQ. After removal of 5 bases from V and 2 bases from J, the junction contained 13 bases not matched to a gene. This CDR3 is 18 amino acids long. The CDR3 protein is CASSRGTGTSGFAYEQYF. DNA for the CDR3: TGTGCCAGCAGCCGAGGTACCGGGACTAGCGGGTTCGCCTACGAGCAGTACTTC.

Comment on this clone: Other DNA variants within this sample encode the same CDR3. The chain links TRBV7-3 to TRBJ1-6, with 9 nucleotides matching TRBD1. Losses at the gene ends were 5 bases for V and 7 bases for J; bases not matched to a gene: 3. The germline CDR1 and CDR2 sequences are SGHTA and FQGTGA. There are 14 residues in the CDR3. The CDR3 DNA follows: TGTGCCAGCAGCACGGGACAGGGAAATTCACCCCTCCACTTT. It encodes CASSTGQGNSPLHF.

J is TRBJ1-1 and V is TRBV7-8; D not certain. The CDR3 extends over 15 amino acids. The germline V gene has CDR1 SGHVS and CDR2 FQNEAQ. The V gene lost 3 bases and the J gene lost 3 bases, with 14 bases spanning the gap. CDR3 region: CASSLRGPSHTEAFF. CDR3 bases: TGTGCCAGCAGCTTGCGGGGTCCCTCGCACACTGAAGCTTTCTTT.

V usage is TRBV6-1 and J usage is TRBJ1-2, with a tentative D call TRBD1 (5 bases). Germline CDR1 is MNHNS and CDR2 is SASEGT. The V gene lost 3 bases and the J gene lost 3 bases, with 11 bases spanning the gap. The CDR3 consists of 14 residues. The CDR3 sequence: CASSEYPGHYGYTF. CDR3 DNA: TGTGCCAGCAGTGAGTATCCAGGGCACTATGGCTACACCTTC.

The gene calls are TRBV21-1 and TRBJ1-2. TRBV21-1 constitutes a pseudogene. The CDR3 sequence is 22 residues long. The CDR3 sequence is CASSKGGTFQGMATYSGYGYTF. In DNA form, the CDR3 reads TGTGCCAGCAGCAAAGGAGGGACTTTTCAGGGTATGGCTACCTACTCAGGGTATGGCTACACCTTC.

This CDR3 reads CASMTGGSYNEQFF. In DNA, the CDR3 is TGCGCCAGCATGACAGGGGGCTCCTACAATGAGCAGTTCTTC. This chain links TRBV5-1 with TRBJ2-1; 9 bases align to TRBD1. After removal of 6 bases from V and 0 bases from J, the junction contained 1 base not matched to a gene. The CDR3 runs 14 residues. Germline CDR1 is SGHRS and CDR2 is YFSETQ.

Turning to this clone: One junction end disagrees with the germline gene, perhaps due to a read error. The chain links TRBV6-5 to TRBJ1-2, with D perhaps TRBD1 (6 bases). CDR3 length equals 15 residues. Germline-derived CDR1 and CDR2 are MNHEY and SVGAGI. The CDR3 DNA sequence: TGTGCCAGCAGCTACTCTGGGGACATGGTATATGGCTACACCTTC. Translating gives CASSYSGDMVYGYTF.

V gene TRBV7-3 combines with J gene TRBJ1-5; D is uncertain. The CDR3 is made up of 16 amino acids. In germline, CDR1 is SGHTA, CDR2 FQGTGA. Between the trimmed V and J ends, which lost 7 bases and 0 bases, there was a span of 16 bases. For the CDR3, the DNA is TGTGCCAGCACCGGATACGGACGGGGTAGCAATCAGCCCCAGCATTTT. Amino acids: CASTGYGRGSNQPQHF.

This clone was detected only once. This chain connects TRBV6-1 to TRBJ1-2; D is undetermined. In germline, CDR1 is MNHNS, CDR2 SASEGT. V was shortened by 0 bases and J by 5 bases, with 10 bases between the two germline ends. The CDR3 is 14 residues long. CDR3 in amino acids: CASSEAQRGYGYTF. CDR3 in DNA: TGTGCCAGCAGTGAAGCGCAACGGGGATATGGCTACACCTTC.

V usage is TRBV10-1 and J usage is TRBJ1-1; D gene ambiguous. The ends were cut back, 0 bases at V and 0 bases at J, with 11 bases in the middle. This CDR3 has 16 residues. The germline V gene encodes CDR1 WNHNN and CDR2 SYGVQD (reference sequence). The DNA for the CDR3 is TGCGCCAGCAGTGAGTCGACGGGTTTTATGAACACTGAAGCTTTCTTT. It codes for CASSESTGFMNTEAFF.

V and J are TRBV2 and TRBJ1-1; D call uncertain. Germline V gives CDR1 SNHLY, CDR2 FYNNEI. Trimming cost V 7 bases and J 7 bases, with 10 bases left between them. The CDR3 sequence is 11 residues long. The CDR3 here is CASITYYEAFF. In nucleotides, the CDR3 is TGTGCCAGCATAACGTACTATGAAGCTTTCTTT. Supplemented by reference TRBV2 and TRBJ1-1, the full variable domain reads EPEVTQTPSHQVTQMGQEVILRCVPISNHLYFYWYRQILGQKVEFLVSFYNNEISEKSEIFDDQFSVERPDGSNFTLKIRSTKLEDSAMYFCASITYYEAFFGQGTRLTVV.

This chain uses TRBV15 with TRBJ1-2, with TRBD1 identical over 7 bases. The CDR3 consists of 15 residues. The ends lost 1 base at V and 7 bases at J; junction bases unmatched: 9. Germline assignment: CDR1 LNHNV and CDR2 YYDKDF (reference sequence). CDR3 sequence reads: CATSRGDRDSFGYTF. The CDR3 bases are TGTGCCACCAGCAGAGGAGACCGGGACAGTTTTGGCTACACCTTC.

The gene calls are TRBV3-1 (or the pseudogene TRBV3-2) and TRBJ1-3; D might be TRBD1 (5 bases). Germline-derived CDR1 and CDR2 are LGHDT and YNNKEL (reference sequence). The ends were cut back, 1 base at V and 9 bases at J, with 10 bases in the middle. The length of the CDR3 is 13 residues. The CDR3 region is CASSQAAGTTIYF. Written as DNA, the CDR3 is TGTGCCAGCAGCCAAGCGGCGGGGACCACCATATATTTT.